This is a list of T cell receptor beta chains from one sample in a study of blood T cell repertoires in COVID-19. Profiling relied on immunoSEQ multiplex PCR, and the TCRdb table lists in-frame clones only, not all of them. The data hold hundreds of thousands of clones, with roughly 90% observed a single time. Sequencing was carried out using peripheral blood. The receptors come from a woman between 70 and 85 years old with COVID-19, enrolled during active disease. CDR3s include the opening cysteine and the closing phenylalanine or tryptophan. The D gene is left open where the match is weak. Size is stated for part of the rows, as once, few or many counts, or as a class when the clone is expanded.

length: 12
D: .
J: TRBJ1-6
size: .
V: TRBV9
CDR3: CASSDDLLILHF
DNA: TGTGCCAGCAGCGATGACTTATTGATCCTCCACTTT

length: 12
D: .
J: TRBJ1-1
size: .
V: TRBV29-1
CDR3: CSVAGVNTEAFF
DNA: TGCAGCGTTGCGGGGGTCAACACTGAAGCTTTCTTT

length: 13
D: .
J: TRBJ2-5
size: .
V: TRBV30
CDR3: CAWSDRVPETQYF
DNA: TGTGCCTGGAGTGACAGGGTTCCAGAGACCCAGTACTTC

length: 15
D: .
J: TRBJ1-5
size: .
V: TRBV12-2
CDR3: CASRTGDRGNQPQHF
DNA: TGTGCAAGTCGTACAGGGGACAGGGGAAATCAGCCCCAGCATTTT

length: 14
D: .
J: TRBJ1-4
size: .
V: TRBV21-1
CDR3: CASSKTVADEKLFF
DNA: TGTGCCAGCAGCAAGACAGTAGCCGATGAAAAACTGTTTTTT

length: 14
D: .
J: TRBJ1-1
size: once
V: TRBV10-2
CDR3: CASRGSLMNTEAFF
DNA: TGCGCCAGCAGGGGGAGTTTAATGAACACTGAAGCTTTCTTT

length: 15
D: .
J: TRBJ1-1
size: .
V: TRBV28
CDR3: CASTGRRIMNTEAFF
DNA: TGTGCCAGCACAGGGCGTAGGATCATGAACACTGAAGCTTTCTTT

length: 12
D: .
J: TRBJ1-4
size: .
V: TRBV2
CDR3: CATEGGSEKLFF
DNA: TGTGCCACCGAGGGGGGGAGTGAAAAACTGTTTTTT

length: 13
D: .
J: TRBJ1-1
size: .
V: TRBV12-3/TRBV12-4
CDR3: CASSFLTDIEAFF
DNA: TGTGCCAGCAGTTTCCTTACAGATATTGAAGCTTTCTTT

length: 15
D: .
J: TRBJ1-1
size: .
V: TRBV9
CDR3: CASSVHGTLNTEAFF
DNA: TGTGCCAGCAGCGTGCACGGGACACTTAACACTGAAGCTTTCTTT

length: 11
D: .
J: TRBJ2-1
size: .
V: TRBV7-9
CDR3: CASSLEGEQFF
DNA: TGTGCCAGCAGCTTAGAGGGGGAGCAGTTCTTC

length: 13
D: .
J: TRBJ1-1
size: few
V: TRBV2
CDR3: CASSTLPNTEAFF
DNA: TGTGCCAGCAGCACTCTGCCGAACACTGAAGCTTTCTTT

length: 14
D: .
J: TRBJ1-5
size: few
V: TRBV4-1
CDR3: CASSQEGRDQPQHF
DNA: TGCGCCAGCAGCCAAGAAGGGAGGGATCAGCCCCAGCATTTT

length: 20
D: TRBD1
J: TRBJ1-5
size: .
V: TRBV2
CDR3: CASSQNIPGQGVLRVQPQHF
DNA: TGTGCCAGCAGTCAAAATATACCGGGACAGGGGGTTTTGAGAGTGCAGCCCCAGCATTTT

length: 13
D: .
J: TRBJ1-1
size: .
V: TRBV30
CDR3: CAWTSGDYTEAFF
DNA: TGTGCCTGGACCTCAGGGGATTACACTGAAGCTTTCTTT

length: 14
D: .
J: TRBJ1-3
size: .
V: TRBV2
CDR3: CASSLTLSGNTIYF
DNA: TGTGCCAGCAGCCTTACCCTATCGGGAAACACCATATATTTT

length: 15
D: TRBD1
J: TRBJ2-7
size: .
V: TRBV7-8
CDR3: CASSSEGGQGSEQYF
DNA: TGTGCCAGCAGCTCCGAGGGTGGACAGGGTAGCGAGCAGTACTTC

length: 16
D: TRBD2
J: TRBJ2-1
size: .
V: TRBV7-6
CDR3: CASSSPSGGFYNEQFF
DNA: TGTGCCAGCAGCTCCCCTTCGGGGGGGTTCTACAATGAGCAGTTCTTC

length: 14
D: .
J: TRBJ1-1
size: .
V: TRBV6-5
CDR3: CATSKWGADTEAFF
DNA: TGTGCCACTTCCAAGTGGGGAGCGGACACTGAAGCTTTCTTT

length: 14
D: .
J: TRBJ2-7
size: .
V: TRBV28
CDR3: CASSLQGLFYEQYF
DNA: TGTGCCAGCAGTTTACAGGGACTTTTCTACGAGCAGTACTTC

length: 15
D: TRBD1
J: TRBJ1-2
size: .
V: TRBV2
CDR3: CASSDDSGTGKGYTF
DNA: TGTGCCAGCAGTGACGATTCCGGGACAGGGAAGGGCTACACCTTC

length: 15
D: .
J: TRBJ2-1
size: .
V: TRBV10-3
CDR3: CAISESGQSYNEQFF
DNA: TGTGCCATCAGTGAGTCTGGACAGAGTTACAATGAGCAGTTCTTC